This T cell receptor beta chain comes out of a study of control samples from healthy donors and cancer patients. Here immunoSEQ multiplex PCR was the method, and the copy in TCRdb shows in-frame clones only, minus some. The sample yields fewer than 95,000 clones, roughly 89% seen once. Sequenced material: blood. The sequence was obtained from a young man in good health.

CDR3 sequence reads: CASSGSRSTDTQYF. CDR3 bases: TGTGCCAGCAGCGGGAGCAGATCCACAGATACGCAGTATTTT. This sequence joins TRBV9 and TRBJ2-3; D remains ambiguous. Germline V gives CDR1 SGDLS, CDR2 YYNGEE. Trimming removed 3 bases from V and 2 bases from J, with 10 bases in between. The CDR3 is 14 residues long.